This TCR beta chain was found in a study of blood T cell repertoires in COVID-19. Turning to the study itself: T cells, B-cell-depleted T cells, or PBMCs supplied cDNA or gDNA.

Sequenced by immunoSEQ multiplex PCR; TCRdb stores in-frame clones only, minus some. The table lists hundreds of thousands of clones, 75% to 90% of them singletons, with around 1.1% in the top ten. Germline V gene data show CDR1 as MDHEN and CDR2 as SYDVKM. V dropped 2 bases and J dropped 6 bases, with 13 bases sitting between them. This CDR3 is built from 14 residues. This chain joins TRBV28 and TRBJ1-2; D is perhaps TRBD1 (5 bases). The sequence was collected from a man aged 25-45 years who had recovered from COVID-19. The sample comprised PBMCs or T cells enriched from blood (not recorded which). The CDR3: CASSLVTVTDGYTF. Written as DNA, the CDR3 is TGTGCCAGCAGTTTAGTGACAGTAACGGATGGCTACACCTTC.